This TCR beta chain was captured in a study of CD8 T cells in Susac syndrome. The patients with Susac syndrome satisfied recently defined diagnostic criteria for either definite or probable disease. Germline V gene sequence: CDR1 SEHNR, CDR2 FQNEAQ (reference sequence). The CDR3 is 16 residues long. V lost 5 bases and J lost 1, with 18 bases in between. RNA was extracted with the RNeasy kit, and a quantity of roughly 0.5 to 1 ug was reverse transcribed using random hexamers. Coverage of TCR beta CDR3 amplification by immunoSEQ multiplex PCR extended to 54 Vbeta and 13 Jbeta. TCRdb re-called the immunoSEQ multiplex PCR reads with MiXCR, one entry per CDR3 protein. The sample gives 150,000 to 200,000 distinct CDR3 sequences, around 94% of which show up once; 0.12% is in the top ten.

This receptor was taken from a human donor with Susac syndrome. Specimen: CD4+ T cells from PBMCs. The V gene is TRBV7-9, the J gene TRBJ2-7; weak D call: TRBD1 (6 bases). CDR3 in amino acids: CASSPYRAQRSYEQYF. CDR3 nucleotide sequence: TGTGCCAGCAGCCCCTACAGGGCACAGCGGTCCTACGAGCAGTACTTC.